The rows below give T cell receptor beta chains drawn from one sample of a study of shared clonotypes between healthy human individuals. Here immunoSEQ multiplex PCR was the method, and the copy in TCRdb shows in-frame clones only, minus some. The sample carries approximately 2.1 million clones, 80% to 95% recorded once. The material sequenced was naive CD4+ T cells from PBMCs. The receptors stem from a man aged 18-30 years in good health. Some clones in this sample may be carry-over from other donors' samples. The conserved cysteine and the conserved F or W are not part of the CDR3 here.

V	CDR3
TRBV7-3	ASSSGTPGHEQY
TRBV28	ASTRSGAYAQNSPLH
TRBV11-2	ASSRSGRDRGSYEQY
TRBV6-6	ASSYSHPGWGYT
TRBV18	ASSPLRGSSYEQY
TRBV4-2	ASSQGGGGESNEKLF
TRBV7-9	ASSPGLAGDWDNEQF
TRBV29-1	SVTAGGQETQY
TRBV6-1	ASSESGQRVHNEQF
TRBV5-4	ASSPRTQASTDTQY
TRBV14	ASSQDGGWELF
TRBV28	ASSLGGTNVLT
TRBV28	ASSSPRSDTGELF
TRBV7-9	ASSLDMNTEAF
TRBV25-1	ASSEYGTRHEKLF
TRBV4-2	ASSQDGLAALL
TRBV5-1	ASSPAADTQY
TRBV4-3	ASSHRLADSYEQY
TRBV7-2	ASSLRSTLAGGNEQF
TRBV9	ASSKTDRANYGYT
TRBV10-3	AISEAPNTGELF
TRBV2	ASSEATAQETQY
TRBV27	ASSLYRGHTEAF
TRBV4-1	ASSQDWSNTEAF
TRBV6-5	ASRGPTMNTEAF
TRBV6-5	ASSYGTDNYGYT
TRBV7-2	ASSLVLSSGNTIY
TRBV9	ASSVGTGLLNTEAF
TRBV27	ASSLTGGSPYEQY
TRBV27	ASSYTLNTEAF
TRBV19	ASSNDRGNYEQY
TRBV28	LTWTGLGGYT
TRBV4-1	ASSHEGTGRTDTQY
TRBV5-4	ASSSNRGLLSIYGYT
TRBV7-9	ASSPRRAGANNEQF
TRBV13	ASSPRNYGYT
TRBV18	ASSPWDSSTDTQY
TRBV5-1	ASSLSPDLSSYNEQF